Following are 20 T cell receptor beta chains from one sample sequenced in a study of T cells after yellow fever vaccination. Via MiXCR, TCRdb re-called the 5' RACE reads, giving one row per CDR3 protein. The table records roughly 160,000 distinct CDR3 sequences, about a tenth of them present only once. The sample was CD8+ T cells sorted from PBMCs, taken 45 days after the yellow fever booster vaccination. Receptor source: a man aged 18 to 35 who received the YFV17D yellow fever vaccine.

The J gene is TRBJ1-5, the V gene TRBV5-1, with 7 bases fitting TRBD1. The CDR3 covers 14 residues. Germline lookup yields CDR1 SGHRS and CDR2 YFSETQ. J gave up 8 bases and V 4 bases, and 9 bases lay outside the gene matches. CDR3 in DNA: TGCGCCAGCAGCAGCGTAGGGGGCGATGAGCCCCAGCATTTT. The encoded protein is CASSSVGGDEPQHF. The full variable domain, rest sourced from reference TRBV5-1 and TRBJ1-5, is KAGVTQTPRYLIKTRGQQVTLSCSPISGHRSVSWYQQTPGQGLQFLFEYFSETQRNKGNFPGRFSGRQFSNSRSEMNVSTLELGDSALYLCASSSVGGDEPQHFGDGTRLSIL.

The chain joins TRBV12-3 or TRBV12-4 to TRBJ2-3; 16 positions agree with TRBD2. The CDR3 runs to 16 residues. V lost 7 bases, J lost 5 bases, and 6 bases stayed unmatched. CDR3 bases: TGTGCCAGCATCGGGACTAGCGGGGGGGCGAAAGATACGCAGTATTTT. Translation gives CASIGTSGGAKDTQYF.

The chain links TRBV12-3 or TRBV12-4 to TRBJ2-2; 7 bases fit TRBD1. The CDR3 covers 15 residues. V lost 6 bases and J lost 4; bases outside the gene matches: 8. Written as DNA, the CDR3 is TGTGCCAGCAGGGTTACAGGGGACCGCACCGGGGAGCTGTTTTTT. Translation: CASRVTGDRTGELFF.

The table lists this clonotype with many counts. The genes are TRBV4-3 and TRBJ2-5; no clear D gene. The CDR3 sequence is 15 residues long. Germline CDR1 LGHNA, CDR2 YSLEER. V lost 6 bases and J 5 bases, leaving 19 bases between the germline ends. Here the CDR3 reads CASSNFGGPRETQYF. The CDR3 nucleotides are TGCGCCAGCAGTAACTTTGGTGGGCCACGGGAGACCCAGTACTTC.

This clonotype was detected a few times. The chain carries TRBV6-5 and TRBJ2-7; tentative D call: TRBD1 (6 bases). CDR1 is MNHEY and CDR2 is SVGAGI in the germline V gene. V shed 6 bases and J shed 5 bases, with 14 bases lying between them. The CDR3 totals 13 residues. CDR3 sequence reads: CASSGQHGNEQYF. CDR3 DNA sequence: TGTGCCAGCAGCGGACAGCACGGGAACGAGCAGTACTTC.

This clonotype has more than one count but fewer than ten. The V call is TRBV6-2 or TRBV6-3, the J call TRBJ2-2; 7 positions match TRBD2. This CDR3 has 14 amino acids. J lost 4 bases, V lost 7 bases, and 6 bases had no gene match. CDR1 is MNHEY, CDR2 SVGEGT, per germline. The CDR3 DNA is TGTGCCAGCATCCCGGGACTATCCACCGGGGAGCTGTTTTTT. This encodes CASIPGLSTGELFF.

This sequence joins TRBV6-5 and TRBJ1-2, with unresolved D. V lost 0 bases, J lost 8 bases, and 10 bases lay in between. The germline V gene has CDR1 MNHEY and CDR2 SVGAGI. CDR3 length: 13 amino acids. CDR3 amino acids: CASSYSATGGYTF. CDR3 nucleotide sequence: TGTGCCAGCAGTTACTCCGCCACGGGGGGCTACACCTTC.

This clonotype was observed a handful of times. The chain combines TRBV7-9 with TRBJ1-2; 7 positions agree with TRBD1. CDR1 is SEHNR, CDR2 FQNEAQ, per germline (reference sequence). This CDR3 has 15 amino acids. V was pared by 1 base and J by 2 bases, with 4 bases of the junction left unmatched. This CDR3 reads CASSLGPGQNYGYTF. CDR3 DNA sequence: TGTGCCAGCAGCTTAGGACCGGGACAGAACTATGGCTACACCTTC.

This chain links TRBV4-1 with TRBJ1-3, with D unclear. Germline V gives CDR1 MGHRA, CDR2 YSYEKL. This CDR3 comprises 16 residues. V was cut by 0 bases and J by 4 bases, with 13 bases left in between. The DNA for the CDR3 is TGCGCCAGCAGCCAAGATCTTGCAACGGGGGGAAACACCATATATTTT. It yields the protein CASSQDLATGGNTIYF.

There are a few counts of this clonotype. The chain links TRBV7-8 to TRBJ1-1; no reliable D call. V was clipped by 2 bases and J by 7 bases, with 11 bases between them. CDR3 length: 13 amino acids. The V gene's germline CDR1 is SGHVS and CDR2 FQNEAQ. The CDR3 sequence is CASSLSASLEAFF. CDR3 nucleotides: TGTGCCAGCAGCTTATCTGCGTCGCTTGAAGCTTTCTTT.

This clonotype was observed many times. The rearrangement joins TRBV7-6 to TRBJ2-5; no firm D call. V gave up 1 base and J gave up 6 bases, with 9 bases separating them. Germline CDR1 and CDR2: SGHVS and FNYEAQ. The CDR3 spans 13 residues. CDR3 sequence reads: CASSLELLQTQYF. CDR3 sequence (DNA): TGTGCCAGCAGCTTAGAACTGCTTCAGACCCAGTACTTC.

This clonotype was detected only a few times. This chain links TRBV13 with TRBJ2-5, with 11 bases identical to TRBD2. Germline V gene sequence: CDR1 PRHDT, CDR2 FYEKMQ (reference sequence). The CDR3 is 16 residues long. Unmatched junction bases numbered 10, after V lost 5 bases and J lost 5 bases. CDR3 nucleotides: TGTGCCAGCAGCCCGGAACTAGCGGGGGACGCGGAGACCCAGTACTTC. It codes for CASSPELAGDAETQYF.

This clonotype was observed a few times. This chain uses TRBV7-9 with TRBJ2-3, with D perhaps being TRBD1 or TRBD2 (5 bases each). Germline assignment: CDR1 SEHNR and CDR2 FQNEAQ (reference sequence). This CDR3 is 15 amino acids long. V was pared by 5 bases and J by 2 bases, with 14 bases between. CDR3 sequence: CASSARDGDTDTQYF. The CDR3, as DNA: TGTGCCAGCAGCGCCCGGGACGGTGACACAGATACGCAGTATTTT.

This clonotype was picked up a small number of times. The chain is built from TRBV27 and TRBJ2-1; 9 bases are shared with TRBD2. CDR1 and CDR2 (germline): MNHEY, SMNVEV (reference sequence). Trimming cost V 6 bases and J 7 bases; bases outside gene matches: 7. The CDR3 extends over 14 amino acids. Here the CDR3 reads CASRPGGGANEQFF. The CDR3 nucleotides are TGTGCCAGCAGGCCCGGCGGGGGGGCGAATGAGCAGTTCTTC.

This clonotype was seen a handful of times. This chain connects TRBV14 to TRBJ2-1; the D gene is possibly TRBD1 (6 bases). Trimming left V 0 bases short and J 9 bases short, with 9 bases between. The CDR3 sequence is 13 residues long. Germline V CDR1 and CDR2: SGHDN, FVKESK. CDR3 amino acids: CASSQDPRGEQFF. The CDR3 nucleotides read TGTGCCAGCAGCCAAGACCCCAGGGGTGAGCAGTTCTTC.

The CDR3 sequence is CASSVGDRESLAYEKLFF. DNA for the CDR3: TGCGCCAGCAGCGTGGGGGACAGGGAGTCGTTAGCGTATGAAAAACTGTTTTTT. This chain joins TRBV5-1 and TRBJ1-4; 9 bases fit TRBD1. Per the germline V gene, CDR1 is SGHRS and CDR2 is YFSETQ. This CDR3 contains 18 residues. The trim removed 4 bases at V and 6 bases at J, leaving 16 bases unmatched.

In DNA form, the CDR3 reads TGTGCCAGCAGCTTATCTACAGGGTGGCATGAGCAGTTCTTC. Translation: CASSLSTGWHEQFF. This chain links TRBV7-2 with TRBJ2-1; D is perhaps TRBD1 (6 bases). There are 14 residues in the CDR3. V dropped 2 bases and J dropped 8 bases, with 13 bases sitting between them. Looked up from germline, CDR1 is SGHTA and CDR2 is FQGNSA.

In this sample, this clonotype turned up a few times. The V gene is TRBV7-3, the J gene TRBJ2-1, with D possibly matching TRBD1 (7 bases). Germline loops: CDR1 SGHTA, CDR2 FQGTGA. V gave up 5 bases and J gave up 10 bases, with 18 bases separating them. The CDR3 runs to 14 residues. The CDR3 is CASSTQGGQREQFF. DNA of the CDR3: TGTGCCAGCAGCACCCAGGGGGGACAACGAGAGCAGTTCTTC.

The sample holds a few counts of this clonotype. CDR3 protein: CSVPTGEQDEQYV. CDR3 in DNA: TGCAGCGTTCCGACAGGGGAACAGGACGAGCAGTACGTC. V and J are TRBV29-1 and TRBJ2-7, with 8 bases aligning to TRBD1. Germline V lookup: CDR1 SQVTM, CDR2 ANQGSEA. V lost 5 bases to trimming and J lost 5 bases; unmatched junction nucleotides: 8. CDR3 length: 13 amino acids.

This clonotype occurred a few times. The genes are TRBV3-1 and TRBJ1-3, with TRBD1 as a possible D gene (6 bases). The V gene's germline CDR1 is LGHDT and CDR2 YNNKEL (reference sequence). Trimming cost V 0 bases and J 2 bases, with 8 bases left between them. The CDR3 is 15 residues long. Here the CDR3 DNA reads TGTGCCAGCAGCCAAGATCGGACAGCTGGAAACACCATATATTTT. Amino acid sequence: CASSQDRTAGNTIYF.